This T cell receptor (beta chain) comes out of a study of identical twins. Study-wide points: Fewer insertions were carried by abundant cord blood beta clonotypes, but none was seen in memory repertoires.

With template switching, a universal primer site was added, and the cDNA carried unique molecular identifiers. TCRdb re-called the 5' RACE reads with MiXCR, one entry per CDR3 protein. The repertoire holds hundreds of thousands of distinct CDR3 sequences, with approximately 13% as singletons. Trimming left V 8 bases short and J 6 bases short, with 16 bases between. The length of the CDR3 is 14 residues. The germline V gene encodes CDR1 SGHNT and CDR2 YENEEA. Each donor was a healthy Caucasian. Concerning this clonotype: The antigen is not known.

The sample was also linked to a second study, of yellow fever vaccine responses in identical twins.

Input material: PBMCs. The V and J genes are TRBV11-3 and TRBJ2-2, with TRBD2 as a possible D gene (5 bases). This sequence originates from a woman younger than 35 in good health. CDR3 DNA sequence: TGTGCCAGCGGAGGCGGGTTAGGGTCCGGGGAGCTGTTTTTT. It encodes CASGGGLGSGELFF.